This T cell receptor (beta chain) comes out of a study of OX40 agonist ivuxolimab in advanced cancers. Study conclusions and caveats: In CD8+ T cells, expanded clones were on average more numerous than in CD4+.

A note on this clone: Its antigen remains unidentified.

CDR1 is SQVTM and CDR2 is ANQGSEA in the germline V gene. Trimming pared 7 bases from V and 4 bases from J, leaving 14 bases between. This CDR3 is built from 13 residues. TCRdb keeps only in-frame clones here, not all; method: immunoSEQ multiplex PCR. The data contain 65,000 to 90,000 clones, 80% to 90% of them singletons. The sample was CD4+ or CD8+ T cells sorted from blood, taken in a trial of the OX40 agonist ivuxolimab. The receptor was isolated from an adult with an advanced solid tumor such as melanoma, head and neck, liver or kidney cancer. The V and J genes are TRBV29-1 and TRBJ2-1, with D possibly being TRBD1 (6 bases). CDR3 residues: CSAPGVGYNEQFF. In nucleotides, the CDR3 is TGCAGCGCCCCAGGGGTAGGTTACAATGAGCAGTTCTTC.